These T cell receptor beta chains were read from a single sample in a study of technical replicates of blood from a few donors. Produced via immunoSEQ multiplex PCR; TCRdb's table is partial and in-frame only. The sample shows 60,000 to 90,000 clones, about 95% of them seen only once. Specimen: T cells isolated from PBMCs. These TCRs come from a human donor in good health. CDR3s include the opening cysteine and the closing phenylalanine or tryptophan. Each record gives: V gene, D gene, clone size, J gene, CDR3 protein, CDR3 DNA. The D gene is left open where the match is weak. Clone size, where shown, is once, few, many, or a class for clones that have expanded.

TRBV7-8,TRBD1,-,TRBJ1-2,CASSAERDRNYGYTF,TGTGCCAGCAGCGCCGAGAGGGACAGAAACTATGGCTACACCTTC
TRBV6-1,TRBD1,-,TRBJ1-4,CASSALRGRTNEKLFF,TGTGCCAGCAGTGCCCTAAGGGGGCGGACTAATGAAAAACTGTTTTTT
TRBV5-4,TRBD2,-,TRBJ2-1,CASSQSSGILFDEQFF,TGTGCCAGCAGTCAATCTAGCGGGATACTGTTCGATGAGCAGTTCTTC
TRBV5-4,TRBD2,-,TRBJ2-1,CASSSPGLGYNEQFF,TGTGCCAGCAGTTCTCCGGGACTAGGTTACAATGAGCAGTTCTTC
TRBV7-6,-,-,TRBJ2-7,CASSRTVGLVYEQYF,TGTGCCAGCAGCCGGACAGTAGGGCTCGTTTACGAGCAGTACTTC
TRBV28,-,once,TRBJ2-1,CASRTRESYNEQFF,TGTGCCAGCAGAACTAGGGAATCCTACAATGAGCAGTTCTTC
TRBV7-2,-,-,TRBJ2-2,CASSPGQHTGELFF,TGTGCCAGCAGCCCGGGACAACACACCGGGGAGCTGTTTTTT
TRBV5-1,TRBD1,-,TRBJ2-5,CASSLGQGASQETQYF,TGCGCCAGCAGCTTGGGACAGGGGGCTTCCCAAGAGACCCAGTACTTC
TRBV2,TRBD1,-,TRBJ1-2,CASSDRDRGFGYTF,TGTGCCAGCAGTGACCGGGACAGGGGTTTTGGCTACACCTTC
TRBV6-5,TRBD2,-,TRBJ2-5,CASSSGSRETQYF,TGTGCCAGTTCGAGCGGGAGCCGGGAGACCCAGTACTTC
TRBV19,TRBD1,once,TRBJ2-5,CASSFRGQETQYF,TGTGCCAGTAGTTTCAGGGGGCAAGAGACCCAGTACTTC
TRBV2,-,-,TRBJ1-1,CASSEGTVRNTEAFF,TGTGCCAGCAGTGAAGGAACAGTTCGGAACACTGAAGCTTTCTTT
TRBV13,TRBD2,-,TRBJ2-1,CASSFMAAGGPRNEQFF,TGTGCCAGCAGCTTTATGGCTGCGGGAGGGCCGAGGAATGAGCAGTTCTTC
TRBV9,-,-,TRBJ1-1,CASSSTQSANTEAFF,TGTGCCAGCAGCTCCACTCAGAGCGCAAACACTGAAGCTTTCTTT
TRBV5-4,-,-,TRBJ2-1,CASSNPNMRGTGEQFF,TGTGCCAGCAGCAACCCCAATATGAGGGGGACGGGTGAGCAGTTCTTC
TRBV6-5,-,-,TRBJ2-6,CASSYTQGSGANVLTF,TGTGCCAGCAGTTATACACAGGGCTCTGGGGCCAACGTCCTGACTTTC
TRBV19,-,-,TRBJ2-7,CASSAAEPTSEQYF,TGTGCCAGTAGTGCTGCGGAACCGACTAGCGAGCAGTACTTC
TRBV9,TRBD1,-,TRBJ1-3,CASRAGTGTGNTIYF,TGTGCCAGCAGAGCGGGGACAGGTACTGGAAACACCATATATTTT
TRBV5-4,TRBD2,-,TRBJ2-1,CASRKAGGPNEQFF,TGTGCCAGCAGAAAAGCGGGAGGGCCTAATGAGCAGTTCTTC
TRBV10-3,-,-,TRBJ2-7,CAISEAGMGYEQYF,TGTGCCATCAGTGAGGCGGGAATGGGCTACGAGCAGTACTTC
TRBV2,-,-,TRBJ1-4,CASSLRENEKLFF,TGTGCCAGCAGTCTGAGGGAGAATGAAAAACTGTTTTTT
TRBV9,TRBD2,-,TRBJ2-1,CASSANVERGVAGLEQFF,TGTGCCAGCAGCGCAAACGTAGAAAGGGGGGTAGCGGGACTTGAGCAGTTCTTC
TRBV2,TRBD1,-,TRBJ1-5,CASSETGGNQPQHF,TGTGCCAGCAGTGAAACAGGGGGGAATCAGCCCCAGCATTTT
TRBV18,TRBD1,-,TRBJ1-5,CASSYTGGDQPQHF,TGTGCCAGCTCTTATACAGGGGGGGATCAGCCCCAGCATTTT
TRBV6-5,TRBD1,-,TRBJ2-1,CASTPGGSYNEQFF,TGTGCCAGCACTCCAGGGGGCTCCTACAATGAGCAGTTCTTC
TRBV20-1,-,-,TRBJ1-1,CSGVQAFF,TGCAGTGGAGTCCAAGCTTTCTTT
TRBV6-1,TRBD1,-,TRBJ1-5,CASSASPGQWQPQHF,TGTGCCAGCAGTGCCTCTCCGGGACAGTGGCAGCCCCAGCATTTT
TRBV30,-,-,TRBJ1-6,CALRGGLGGSYNSPLHF,TGTGCCCTTCGGGGGGGGCTTGGAGGGTCCTATAATTCACCCCTCCACTTT
TRBV29-1,-,-,TRBJ1-1,CSVGGQNTEAFF,TGCAGCGTTGGGGGACAGAACACTGAAGCTTTCTTT
TRBV5-1,-,-,TRBJ2-2,CASSITSSLSTGELFF,TGCGCCAGCAGCATAACTAGTTCGCTGTCGACCGGGGAGCTGTTTTTT
TRBV4-2,TRBD2,-,TRBJ2-2,CASSQDMGGGLTGELFF,TGTGCCAGCAGCCAAGACATGGGGGGAGGGCTCACCGGGGAGCTGTTTTTT